The rows below give T cell receptor beta chains drawn from one sample of a study of radiation and T cells in renal cell carcinoma. Only in-frame clones appear in the TCRdb table, and some are missing; sequencing was by immunoSEQ multiplex PCR. The table has 100,000 to 150,000 clones, around 82% seen once. The sequencing used blood, collected from a patient whose treatment included radiotherapy and nephrectomy. These TCRs come from a man in his fifties or sixties with renal cell carcinoma. Both conserved end residues are part of each CDR3. A D gene is named only where the DNA matches it firmly. Rows may omit the clone size; those that give it use once, few, many or a size class.

clone size	CDR3 length	D gene	V gene	J gene	CDR3 protein	CDR3 DNA
NA	15	NA	TRBV5-1	TRBJ2-1	CASSLAGGRYNEQFF	TGCGCCAGCAGCTTGGCCGGGGGGCGGTACAATGAGCAGTTCTTC
once	16	TRBD1	TRBV28	TRBJ1-2	CASSSGQMATNYGYTF	TGTGCCAGCAGCTCGGGACAGATGGCCACTAACTATGGCTACACCTTC
few	13	NA	TRBV28	TRBJ1-2	CASSPTGRGGYTF	TGTGCCAGCAGTCCTACCGGAAGGGGAGGCTACACCTTC
NA	19	NA	TRBV5-4	TRBJ2-4	CASSLGQGATTGSTNIQYF	TGTGCCAGCAGCTTGGGGCAGGGCGCGACTACCGGGTCAACAAACATTCAGTACTTC
few	14	NA	TRBV6-5	TRBJ1-1	CASSYSFRDTEAFF	TGTGCCAGCAGTTACTCTTTCAGGGACACTGAAGCTTTCTTT
NA	15	TRBD2	TRBV28	TRBJ2-1	CASYRSGRKEDEQFF	TGTGCCAGCTACCGGAGCGGGAGAAAGGAGGATGAGCAGTTCTTC
NA	15	NA	TRBV27	TRBJ2-1	CASSLRGSSYNEQFF	TGTGCCAGCAGTTTAAGAGGTAGCTCCTACAATGAGCAGTTCTTC
few	14	TRBD1	TRBV5-1	TRBJ1-1	CASSLTGGNTEAFF	TGCGCCAGCAGCTTGACAGGGGGGAACACTGAAGCTTTCTTT
NA	15	NA	TRBV27	TRBJ2-1	CASSARLGGENEQFF	TGTGCCAGCAGTGCCCGTCTGGGGGGAGAGAATGAGCAGTTCTTC
few	13	NA	TRBV6-5	TRBJ1-1	CASSYRGNREAFF	TGTGCCAGCAGTTATCGGGGGAACAGGGAAGCTTTCTTT
NA	15	TRBD2	TRBV10-3	TRBJ2-1	CAISDIAGDYNEQFF	TGTGCCATCAGTGATATAGCGGGAGACTACAATGAGCAGTTCTTC
once	14	TRBD2	TRBV2	TRBJ2-3	CASGGLAGVETQYF	TGTGCCAGCGGGGGACTAGCGGGAGTGGAAACGCAGTATTTT
NA	12	NA	TRBV15	TRBJ2-7	CATSRVGYEQYF	TGTGCCACCAGCAGAGTCGGATACGAGCAGTACTTC
NA	15	NA	TRBV11-3	TRBJ1-2	CASSPRQTTLYGYTF	TGTGCCAGCAGCCCTCGACAGACCACCCTATATGGCTACACCTTC
NA	14	TRBD1	TRBV5-1	TRBJ2-7	CASSDYRGAYEQYF	TGCGCCAGCTCAGATTACAGGGGAGCCTACGAGCAGTACTTC
NA	13	NA	TRBV6-1	TRBJ1-2	CASSVDSNYGYTF	TGTGCCAGCAGTGTTGACAGTAACTATGGCTACACCTTC
NA	14	TRBD1	TRBV6-1	TRBJ1-5	CASRRDRSNQPQHF	TGTGCCAGCAGGCGGGACAGAAGCAATCAGCCCCAGCATTTT
NA	12	TRBD1	TRBV6-5	TRBJ1-4	CASIDRVGKLFF	TGTGCCAGCATTGACAGGGTAGGAAAACTGTTTTTT
NA	16	TRBD1	TRBV5-4	TRBJ1-1	CASSPRQGVEDTEAFF	TGTGCCAGCAGCCCCCGACAGGGTGTGGAGGACACTGAAGCTTTCTTT
few	14	NA	TRBV5-1	TRBJ2-3	CASSLEQLTDTQYF	TGCGCCAGCAGCTTGGAACAGCTCACAGATACGCAGTATTTT
NA	15	TRBD1	TRBV5-4	TRBJ1-4	CASSRPGTDDEKLFF	TGTGCCAGCAGCCGTCCCGGGACAGATGATGAAAAACTGTTTTTT
NA	14	NA	TRBV6-1	TRBJ2-7	CASSLEGTPAEQYF	TGTGCCAGCAGTCTCGAGGGCACGCCCGCCGAGCAGTACTTC
NA	12	NA	TRBV19	TRBJ1-5	CASRGFLQPQHF	TGTGCCAGTAGGGGGTTTCTTCAGCCCCAGCATTTT
NA	11	NA	TRBV7-3	TRBJ1-1	CASAAGAEAFF	TGTGCCAGCGCTGCGGGGGCCGAAGCTTTCTTT
NA	16	TRBD2	TRBV5-1	TRBJ2-1	CASSLGFSGMAGEQFF	TGCGCCAGCAGCCTGGGGTTTAGCGGGATGGCGGGGGAGCAGTTCTTC
NA	15	NA	TRBV11-2	TRBJ2-4	CASSLTSRGFDIQYF	TGTGCCAGCAGCTTAACGAGCCGGGGTTTCGACATTCAGTACTTC
NA	15	NA	TRBV4-2	TRBJ1-2	CASSQSALGGYGYTF	TGTGCCAGCAGCCAATCAGCGTTAGGGGGCTATGGCTACACCTTC
NA	15	NA	TRBV4-1	TRBJ2-3	CASSQVGVSTDTQYF	TGCGCCAGCAGCCAAGTAGGGGTTAGCACAGATACGCAGTATTTT
NA	15	TRBD1	TRBV5-4	TRBJ1-4	CASSHLGTENEKLFF	TGTGCCAGCTCCCACCTCGGGACAGAAAATGAAAAACTGTTTTTT
NA	19	NA	TRBV13	TRBJ1-1	CASSLREKGVIYMNTEAFF	TGTGCCAGCAGCTTACGCGAAAAGGGGGTAATCTATATGAACACTGAAGCTTTCTTT
once	16	TRBD2	TRBV2	TRBJ2-3	CASRRGLAGGRDTQYF	TGTGCCAGCAGGAGAGGGCTAGCGGGGGGACGAGATACGCAGTATTTT
NA	14	NA	TRBV6-5	TRBJ1-1	CASSHSSMNTEAFF	TGTGCCAGCAGTCACAGCTCCATGAACACTGAAGCTTTCTTT
NA	13	NA	TRBV6-4	TRBJ1-2	CASSEGGGYGYTF	TGTGCCAGCTCAGAAGGGGGAGGCTATGGCTACACCTTC
NA	13	TRBD1	TRBV28	TRBJ2-7	CASSPPGQVGQYF	TGTGCCAGCAGTCCTCCCGGACAGGTTGGGCAGTACTTC
NA	14	TRBD1	TRBV14	TRBJ1-1	CASSWTGGNTEAFF	TGTGCCAGCAGCTGGACAGGGGGGAACACTGAAGCTTTCTTT
few	13	NA	TRBV6-5	TRBJ2-3	CASSASQRDTQYF	TGTGCCAGCAGCGCTAGCCAGAGAGATACGCAGTATTTT
NA	12	NA	TRBV27	TRBJ1-5	CASSTTNQPQHF	TGTGCCAGCAGTACCACCAATCAGCCCCAGCATTTT
few	13	NA	TRBV19	TRBJ1-5	CASTHAGNQPQHF	TGTGCCAGTACCCATGCGGGTAATCAGCCCCAGCATTTT
NA	15	NA	TRBV7-6	TRBJ1-5	CASSLRAGINQPQHF	TGTGCCAGCAGCTTGAGGGCTGGGATCAATCAGCCCCAGCATTTT
NA	15	NA	TRBV5-1	TRBJ2-7	CASSFVSRNSYEQYF	TGCGCCAGCAGCTTCGTAAGCAGGAACTCCTACGAGCAGTACTTC
NA	19	TRBD2	TRBV5-1	TRBJ2-3	CASSSYGTSGSFGADTQYF	TGCGCCAGCAGCTCCTACGGGACTAGCGGGAGTTTTGGAGCAGATACGCAGTATTTT
NA	16	NA	TRBV30	TRBJ2-6	CAWSPGPSSGANVLTF	TGTGCCTGGAGCCCGGGACCGAGCTCTGGGGCCAACGTCCTGACTTTC
NA	11	TRBD1	TRBV20-1	TRBJ1-3	CSAGQGRSDSF	TGCAGTGCGGGACAGGGACGTTCAGACTCTTTT
NA	15	NA	TRBV7-2	TRBJ2-1	CASSDQGWAYNEQFF	TGTGCCAGCAGCGACCAGGGTTGGGCCTACAATGAGCAGTTCTTC
NA	13	NA	TRBV6-6	TRBJ2-5	CASSYGREETQYF	TGTGCCAGCAGTTACGGGCGGGAAGAGACCCAGTACTTC
NA	14	NA	TRBV28	TRBJ2-3	CASRKTRRADTQYF	TGTGCCAGCAGAAAGACTAGACGCGCAGATACGCAGTATTTT
NA	11	NA	TRBV25-1	TRBJ1-2	CASSEFSGYTF	TGTGCCAGCAGTGAATTTTCCGGCTACACCTTC
NA	17	TRBD2	TRBV5-4	TRBJ2-3	CASSLRLRGGAADTQYF	TGTGCCAGCAGCTTACGTCTGCGGGGAGGGGCGGCAGATACGCAGTATTTT
NA	16	TRBD1	TRBV7-9	TRBJ2-3	CASSRGTGVLTDTQYF	TGTGCCAGCAGCCGCGGGACAGGGGTACTCACAGATACGCAGTATTTT
NA	14	TRBD2	TRBV28	TRBJ2-7	CASSERGLASEQYF	TGTGCCAGCAGTGAGCGGGGACTCGCCTCCGAGCAGTACTTC
NA	14	NA	TRBV7-7	TRBJ2-1	CASSLPGPHNEQFF	TGTGCTAGCAGCTTACCCGGACCCCACAATGAGCAGTTCTTC
NA	16	TRBD1	TRBV11-1	TRBJ2-3	CASSAPGTGLTDTQYF	TGTGCCAGCAGCGCACCCGGGACAGGGCTCACAGATACGCAGTATTTT
NA	15	TRBD1	TRBV9	TRBJ2-1	CASSVTGRGLREQFF	TGTGCCAGCAGCGTAACGGGCAGGGGGCTGCGGGAGCAGTTCTTC
NA	15	NA	TRBV7-9	TRBJ1-2	CASSLVGGYRDGYTF	TGTGCCAGCAGCTTAGTTGGGGGGTACCGAGATGGCTACACCTTC
once	15	TRBD1	TRBV5-1	TRBJ2-7	CASTMGTGQGDEQYF	TGCGCCAGCACCATGGGAACAGGACAGGGGGACGAGCAGTACTTC
NA	16	NA	TRBV11-1	TRBJ1-5	CASTTSGVWDNQPQHF	TGTGCCAGCACCACTTCAGGGGTATGGGACAATCAGCCCCAGCATTTT
NA	14	NA	TRBV10-1	TRBJ2-5	CASSDGAREETQYF	TGCGCCAGCAGTGATGGAGCGAGGGAAGAGACCCAGTACTTC
NA	16	TRBD2	TRBV19	TRBJ2-7	CASSTSTSGGGYEQYF	TGTGCCAGTAGTACCTCGACTAGCGGGGGTGGCTACGAGCAGTACTTC
NA	11	NA	TRBV6-1	TRBJ1-4	CASTVNEKLFF	TGTGCCAGCACCGTTAATGAAAAACTGTTTTTT
NA	15	TRBD2	TRBV7-9	TRBJ2-7	CASSRPGSGGYEQYF	TGTGCCAGCAGCCGACCAGGTAGCGGGGGCTACGAGCAGTACTTC